This TCR beta chain was profiled in a study of cytomegalovirus exposure and HLA in healthy donors. Study-level findings and limits: While the bulk of TCR sequences proved rare, some public TCRs turned up in many donors.

Looked up from germline, CDR1 is MDHEN and CDR2 is SYDVKM. This CDR3 has 13 amino acids. Losses at the gene ends were 5 bases for V and 8 bases for J; bases not matched to a gene: 5. Measured with immunoSEQ multiplex PCR; TCRdb has only the in-frame clones, and not every one. This sample yields 65,000 to 80,000 clones, of which 94% are seen a single time; about 2.1% belongs to the top ten. This clone came up once. Its cognate antigen is unknown. The rearrangement uses TRBV28 and TRBJ2-1, with TRBD2 matching over 8 bases. Sequencing was performed on PBMCs. The sequence derives from a woman between 18 and 30 years old in good health and CMV-seronegative. CDR3 residues: CASSTPGGHEQFF. The CDR3 nucleotides are TGTGCCAGCAGTACCCCGGGGGGGCATGAGCAGTTCTTC.